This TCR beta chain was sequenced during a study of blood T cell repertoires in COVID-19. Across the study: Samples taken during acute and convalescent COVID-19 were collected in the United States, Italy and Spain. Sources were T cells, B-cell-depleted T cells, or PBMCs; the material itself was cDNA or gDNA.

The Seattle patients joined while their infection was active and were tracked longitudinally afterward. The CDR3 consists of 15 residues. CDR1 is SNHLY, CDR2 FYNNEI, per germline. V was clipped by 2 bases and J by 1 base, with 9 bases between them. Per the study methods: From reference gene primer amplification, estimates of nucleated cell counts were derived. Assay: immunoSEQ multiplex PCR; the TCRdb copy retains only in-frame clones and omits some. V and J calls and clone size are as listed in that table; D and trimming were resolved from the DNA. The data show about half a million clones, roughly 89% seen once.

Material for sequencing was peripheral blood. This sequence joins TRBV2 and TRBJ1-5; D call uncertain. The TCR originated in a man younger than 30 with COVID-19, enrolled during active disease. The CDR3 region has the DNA TGTGCCAGCAGTGAAAGGGAGACAAGCAATCAGCCCCAGCATTTT. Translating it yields CASSERETSNQPQHF.